These 6 T cell receptor beta chains share one sample of origin, sequenced in a study of cytomegalovirus exposure and HLA in healthy donors. Researchers ran the PCR with 60 Vbeta and 13 Jbeta primers. Method: immunoSEQ multiplex PCR; TCRdb's copy keeps in-frame clones and lacks some. The table lists 150,000 to 200,000 clones, over 9.5% of them singletons. The sequenced sample was PBMCs. The receptors were gathered from a man aged 45-65 years in good health and CMV-seropositive.

The genes are TRBV5-1 and TRBJ1-1; 8 nucleotides match TRBD1. Germline CDR1 is SGHRS and CDR2 is YFSETQ. The trim removed 4 bases at V and 5 bases at J, leaving 7 bases unmatched. CDR3 length equals 14 residues. CDR3 in amino acids: CASSGGTGWTEAFF. The CDR3 coding sequence is TGCGCCAGCAGCGGGGGGACAGGATGGACTGAAGCTTTCTTT.

This clone turned up a few times. This chain connects TRBV5-1 to TRBJ1-4; a possible D gene is TRBD1 (6 bases). Germline CDR1 reads SGHRS; CDR2 reads YFSETQ. The CDR3 consists of 14 residues. V was cut by 4 bases and J by 5 bases, with 12 bases left in between. CDR3 sequence reads: CASSPGHGNEKLFF. CDR3 coding DNA: TGCGCCAGCAGCCCGGGACACGGAAATGAAAAACTGTTTTTT.

In its sample, this clone was seen a few times. In nucleotides, the CDR3 is TGCGCCAGCAGCTCCAACCGACTAGTCACAGATACGCAGTATTTT. This sequence encodes CASSSNRLVTDTQYF. This sequence joins TRBV5-1 and TRBJ2-3, with a weak D call TRBD2 (6 bases). The CDR3 is 15 residues long. The V end lost 3 bases, the J end lost 2 bases, and 13 bases lay between the germline ends. CDR1 SGHRS and CDR2 YFSETQ come from the germline V gene.

The chain employs TRBV15 and TRBJ2-3; D unresolved. This CDR3 is 15 amino acids long. V lost 5 bases and J lost 1, with 13 bases in between. Germline V gene lookup returns CDR1 LNHNV and CDR2 YYDKDF (reference sequence). The CDR3 spells CATSSDTSRTDTQYF. Written as DNA, the CDR3 is TGTGCCACCAGCTCCGATACTTCGCGCACAGATACGCAGTATTTT. Variable domain in full (rest from reference TRBV15 and TRBJ2-3): DAMVIQNPRYQVTQFGKPVTLSCSQTLNHNVMYWYQQKSSQAPKLLFHYYDKDFNNEADTPDNFQSRRPNTSFCFLDIRSPGLGDTAMYLCATSSDTSRTDTQYFGPGTRLTVL.

This clone was observed a few times. This chain connects TRBV28 to TRBJ2-1, with no clear D. Germline V gene lookup returns CDR1 MDHEN and CDR2 SYDVKM. The CDR3 extends over 15 amino acids. Deletions cut 2 bases from V and 0 bases from J, with 8 bases between. The CDR3 reads CASSLKPSSYNEQFF. Here the CDR3 DNA reads TGTGCCAGCAGTTTAAAGCCAAGCTCCTACAATGAGCAGTTCTTC.

The gene calls are TRBV7-2 and TRBJ2-7; 9 nucleotides agree with TRBD1. Trimming took 5 bases from V and 4 from J; bases not matched to a gene: 9. CDR3 size: 15 residues. Germline loops: CDR1 SGHTA, CDR2 FQGNSA. The CDR3 nucleotides read TGTGCCAGCAGCCGTCCCCGACAGGGGGTATACGAGCAGTACTTC. It is translated as CASSRPRQGVYEQYF.